These 29 T cell receptor beta chains originate from one sample sequenced in a study of human T cells and chemical hapten exposure. Time point here: pre-sensitization, week 0. Described treatment: therapeutic diphenylcyclopropenone sensitization with weekly scalp DPC. Each CDR3 protein gets one entry after TCRdb re-called the RACE reads with MiXCR. The sample holds over 300,000 distinct CDR3 sequences, approximately 5.1% seen once. Sequencing was performed on whole blood, taken in connection with sensitization to the hapten diphenylcyclopropenone (DPC). These receptors came from a woman aged 50 to 60 with alopecia areata. Some clones in this sample may be carry-over from other donors' samples.

The chain is built from TRBV12-3 or TRBV12-4 and TRBJ1-2; possible D gene TRBD1, 5 bases. The CDR3 extends over 15 amino acids. The V gene lost 11 bases and the J gene lost 2 bases, with 21 bases spanning the gap. As DNA, the CDR3 is TGTGCCTCTCTCGGGCCATCCAGGGACAACTATGGCTACACCTTC. It codes for CASLGPSRDNYGYTF.

This clonotype was picked up many times. The rearrangement uses TRBV30 and TRBJ2-1; perhaps TRBD2 as D (5 bases). CDR1 and CDR2 (germline): GTSNPN, SVGIG (reference sequence). This CDR3 comprises 13 residues. Trimming took off 3 bases at V and 8 bases at J, with 14 bases between the two ends. The CDR3 loop reads CAWSYISEDEQFF. In DNA form, the CDR3 reads TGTGCCTGGAGCTATATTAGCGAGGATGAGCAGTTCTTC.

The table lists this clonotype with a few counts. The gene calls are TRBV12-3 or TRBV12-4 and TRBJ2-7, with D perhaps matching TRBD2 (6 bases). This CDR3 is 12 amino acids long. Trimming took 6 bases from V and 6 from J, leaving 12 bases between them. The CDR3: CASSQRRGEQYF. In DNA, the CDR3 is TGTGCCAGCAGCCAACGGCGGGGCGAGCAGTACTTC.

The gene calls are TRBV12-3 or TRBV12-4 and TRBJ2-4; 7 bases agree with TRBD1. The CDR3 is made up of 15 amino acids. V dropped 6 bases and J dropped 3; count of bases not matched to a gene: 8. In nucleotides, the CDR3 is TGTGCCAGCAGCCCGGGACAGAGCCTCAAAAACATTCAGTACTTC. This sequence encodes CASSPGQSLKNIQYF.

The chain is built from TRBV5-8 and TRBJ2-4, with TRBD1 matching over 9 bases. The germline gives CDR1 SGHTS, CDR2 YDEGEE. J gave up 0 bases and V 0 bases, and 1 base lay outside the gene matches. The CDR3 totals 16 residues. The CDR3 loop is CASSLGTGVAKNIQYF. For the CDR3, the DNA is TGTGCCAGCAGCTTGGGGACAGGGGTAGCCAAAAACATTCAGTACTTC. The full variable domain, rest sourced from reference TRBV5-8 and TRBJ2-4, is EAGVTQSPTHLIKTRGQQATLRCSPISGHTSVYWYQQALGLGLQFLLWYDEGEERNRGNFPPRFSGRQFPNYSSELNVNALELEDSALYLCASSLGTGVAKNIQYFGAGTRLSVL.

The chain combines TRBV6-1 with TRBJ1-4, with a possible D match to TRBD1 (5 bases). The CDR3 length is 15 residues. V was trimmed by 6 bases and J by 8 bases, leaving 19 bases between them. Germline V gene sequence: CDR1 MNHNS, CDR2 SASEGT. Here the CDR3 reads CASSLGHPGREKLFF. The CDR3 bases are TGTGCCAGCAGCTTAGGACATCCCGGTCGGGAAAAACTGTTTTTT.

The sample holds a few counts of this clonotype. This chain uses TRBV19 with TRBJ2-6, with 7 positions matching TRBD1. Germline CDR1 reads LNHDA; CDR2 reads SQIVND (reference sequence). This CDR3 is built from 19 residues. Unmatched junction bases numbered 13, after V lost 5 bases and J lost 0 bases. Written as DNA, the CDR3 is TGTGCCAGTAGTGGGTCGTGGGGACAGCATCGCTCTGGGGCCAACGTCCTGACTTTC. It translates to CASSGSWGQHRSGANVLTF.

The chain is built from TRBV12-3 or TRBV12-4 and TRBJ1-2; D possibly corresponds to TRBD1 (5 bases). V lost 2 bases and J lost 6, with 16 bases in between. The CDR3 consists of 15 residues. In DNA, the CDR3 is TGTGCCAGCAGTTTAAGTGTTGGGGCAGGGAATGGCTACACCTTC. Translating it yields CASSLSVGAGNGYTF.

In its sample, this clonotype was seen many times. The chain couples TRBV4-3 to TRBJ2-7, with D unclear. The V and J ends lost 3 bases and 3 bases respectively, with 18 bases between them. Germline CDR1 is LGHNA and CDR2 is YSLEER. The CDR3 consists of 16 residues. The CDR3 loop is CASSQATGQVSYEQYF. As DNA, the CDR3 is TGCGCCAGCAGCCAGGCCACTGGGCAGGTGAGCTACGAGCAGTACTTC.

This clonotype has just a few counts. The chain joins TRBV20-1 to TRBJ1-4; D unclear. Between the trimmed V and J ends, which lost 6 bases and 8 bases, there was a span of 16 bases. The CDR3 consists of 13 residues. CDR1 DFQATT and CDR2 SNEGSKA come from the germline V gene (reference sequence). CDR3 region: CSAPGQFGEKLFF. In DNA, the CDR3 is TGCAGTGCGCCTGGGCAGTTCGGGGAAAAACTGTTTTTT.

This clonotype was observed a handful of times. The rearrangement joins TRBV4-1 to TRBJ1-5; TRBD1 agrees at 7 bases. The CDR3 consists of 17 residues. V was clipped by 3 bases and J by 12 bases; unmatched bases: 20. From germline, CDR1 is MGHRA and CDR2 YSYEKL. CDR3 in amino acids: CASSQQGAGQTFSSQHF. CDR3 DNA sequence: TGCGCCAGCAGCCAGCAAGGAGCGGGACAGACCTTTTCGAGCCAGCATTTT.

This clonotype occurred a few times. V and J are TRBV18 and TRBJ1-2; D is unclear. This CDR3 contains 17 residues. V lost 3 bases to trimming and J lost 0 bases, with 17 bases between them. Germline-derived CDR1 and CDR2 are KGHSH and LQKENI. The CDR3 DNA reads as TGTGCCAGCTCACCTAGGAACCCAGGTCTTCCTAACTATGGCTACACCTTC. This translates into CASSPRNPGLPNYGYTF.

V usage is TRBV6-2 or TRBV6-3 and J usage is TRBJ2-3, with D possibly matching TRBD1 (6 bases). CDR1 is MNHEY, CDR2 SVGEGT, per germline. This CDR3 has 16 residues. The V gene lost 4 bases and the J gene lost 4 bases, with 18 bases spanning the gap. The CDR3 protein is CASSFVRVKGADTQYF. DNA for the CDR3: TGTGCCAGCAGTTTCGTCAGGGTGAAGGGGGCAGATACGCAGTATTTT.

This clonotype was recorded a few times. V is TRBV27 and J is TRBJ1-2, with D unresolved. Germline V gene sequence: CDR1 MNHEY, CDR2 SMNVEV (reference sequence). The CDR3 loop spans 15 amino acids. Deletions cut 5 bases from V and 4 bases from J, with 17 bases between. CDR3 protein: CASSPLGRATYGYTF. CDR3 nucleotide sequence: TGTGCCAGCAGTCCGTTGGGGAGGGCGACCTATGGCTACACCTTC.

This clonotype was detected only a few times. The chain combines TRBV29-1 with TRBJ2-1; D is unclear. V was clipped by 6 bases and J by 9 bases, with 18 bases between them. The CDR3 spans 13 residues. Germline lookup yields CDR1 SQVTM and CDR2 ANQGSEA. CDR3 in DNA: TGCAGCGTCCCACCGGTCGGCGTCGGTGAGCAGTTCTTC. It encodes CSVPPVGVGEQFF.

This clonotype was observed a handful of times. J is TRBJ1-6 and V is TRBV11-2; the match to TRBD1 covers 8 bases. The CDR3 contains 14 residues. Trimming removed 5 bases from V and 11 bases from J; junction bases left unmatched: 8. Germline values: CDR1 SGHAT, CDR2 FQNNGV. The CDR3 loop is CASSPGQGRTPLHF. The CDR3 DNA reads TGTGCCAGCAGCCCAGGACAGGGTAGGACACCCCTCCACTTT.

The sample holds a few counts of this clonotype. The CDR3 region has the DNA TGTGCCAGCAGCCCCCAACTAGCTCGCACAGATACGCAGTATTTT. This gives the protein CASSPQLARTDTQYF. The chain links TRBV11-2 to TRBJ2-3; D is possibly TRBD2 (6 bases). The germline V and J ends were trimmed by 5 bases and 1 base, with 13 bases remaining between them. Looked up from germline, CDR1 is SGHAT and CDR2 is FQNNGV. The CDR3 runs to 15 residues.

The chain couples TRBV5-6 to TRBJ2-5, with TRBD1 matching over 10 bases. The germline V gene has CDR1 SGHDT and CDR2 YYEEEE. With 3 bases clipped from V and 5 bases from J, the junction kept 4 bases outside the gene matches. CDR3 length: 14 amino acids. In DNA form, the CDR3 reads TGTGCCAGCAGCTGGGACAGGGGCGGCGAGACCCAGTACTTC. Amino acid sequence: CASSWDRGGETQYF.

This clonotype was detected only a few times. The chain joins TRBV2 to TRBJ1-2; D uncertain. Germline assignment: CDR1 SNHLY and CDR2 FYNNEI. The CDR3 consists of 16 residues. V lost 5 bases and J lost 6, with 22 bases in between. The CDR3 protein is CASSPIRAFPGNGYTF. For the CDR3, the DNA is TGTGCCAGCAGTCCTATACGGGCCTTCCCGGGGAATGGCTACACCTTC.

This clonotype was seen many times. J is TRBJ1-1 and V is TRBV18; D possibly corresponds to TRBD1 (6 bases). The CDR3 runs to 14 residues. V lost 2 bases, J lost 3 bases, and 10 bases lay in between. Germline V lookup: CDR1 KGHSH, CDR2 LQKENI. As DNA, the CDR3 is TGTGCCAGCTCACCAAGAACAGGGTACACTGAAGCTTTCTTT. It codes for CASSPRTGYTEAFF.

This clonotype occurred many times. This chain links TRBV15 with TRBJ2-3; 8 nucleotides agree with TRBD1. The CDR3 is 15 amino acids. CDR1 LNHNV and CDR2 YYDKDF come from the germline V gene (reference sequence). V trimming: 3 bases; J trimming: 6 bases; junction bases outside the gene matches: 8. The CDR3 DNA is TGTGCCACCAGCAGGCGAGGGGACAGGAGGGATACGCAGTATTTT. This translates into CATSRRGDRRDTQYF.

The chain has TRBV10-3 and TRBJ2-3; 9 bases fit TRBD1. The V gene's germline CDR1 is ENHRY and CDR2 SYGVKD. The CDR3 has 16 residues. V was clipped by 0 bases and J by 4 bases; unmatched bases: 5. As DNA, the CDR3 is TGTGCCATCAGTGAGTCACCGGGACAGGGCCCAGATACGCAGTATTTT. It encodes CAISESPGQGPDTQYF.

The J gene is TRBJ2-3, the V gene TRBV12-5; D uncertain. Trimming took off 6 bases at V and 2 bases at J, with 18 bases between the two ends. The CDR3 length is 16 residues. CDR1 and CDR2 (germline): LGHNT, FRNRAP. The CDR3 loop reads CASGLGSVLDTDTQYF. CDR3 coding DNA: TGTGCTAGTGGCTTAGGTTCTGTCCTAGACACAGATACGCAGTATTTT. The entire variable domain, with the rest obtained from reference TRBV12-5 and TRBJ2-3, is as follows: DARVTQTPRHKVTEMGQEVTMRCQPILGHNTVFWYRQTMMQGLELLAYFRNRAPLDDSGMPKDRFSAEMPDATLATLKIQPSEPRDSAVYFCASGLGSVLDTDTQYFGPGTRLTVL.

This clonotype was seen a few times. J is TRBJ2-4 and V is TRBV9; TRBD1 aligns across 8 bases. The CDR3 has 16 residues. V shed 0 bases and J 5 bases; nucleotides not matched to a gene: 7. Germline V gene data show CDR1 as SGDLS and CDR2 as YYNGEE. The CDR3 reads CASSVAPGGLQNIQYF. The CDR3 coding sequence is TGTGCCAGCAGCGTAGCCCCAGGGGGCCTTCAAAACATTCAGTACTTC.

The V gene is TRBV18, the J gene TRBJ2-3; possible D gene TRBD1, 6 bases. V was trimmed by 4 bases and J by 1 base, leaving 12 bases between them. Germline CDR1 reads KGHSH; CDR2 reads LQKENI. This CDR3 has 15 residues. CDR3 in amino acids: CASSRRDTRTDTQYF. The CDR3 nucleotides are TGTGCCAGCTCACGCCGGGACACACGCACAGATACGCAGTATTTT.

This clonotype was recorded many times. The V call is TRBV6-2 or TRBV6-3, the J call TRBJ2-1, with a possible D match to TRBD2 (5 bases). There are 12 residues in the CDR3. Germline V gene sequence: CDR1 MNHEY, CDR2 SVGEGT. Trimming left V 5 bases short and J 6 bases short, with 8 bases between. CDR3 sequence reads: CASSDGLNEQFF. Written as DNA, the CDR3 is TGTGCCAGCAGTGACGGACTCAATGAGCAGTTCTTC.

This clonotype has a count of ten or more. This chain joins TRBV13 and TRBJ1-5, with TRBD1 as a possible D gene (5 bases). From germline, CDR1 is PRHDT and CDR2 FYEKMQ (reference sequence). V was clipped by 0 bases and J by 6 bases, with 9 bases between them. The CDR3 length is 14 residues. The CDR3 loop is CASSLGTGAQPQHF. The CDR3 DNA is TGTGCCAGCAGCTTAGGCACCGGGGCTCAGCCCCAGCATTTT.

Only a few counts were recorded for this clonotype. The rearrangement links TRBV14 to TRBJ1-6; D unresolved. This CDR3 region has 14 residues. From germline, CDR1 is SGHDN and CDR2 FVKESK. V lost 4 bases and J 9 bases, leaving 13 bases between the germline ends. In DNA, the CDR3 is TGTGCCAGCAGCCCGGACCAAGGCGTTTCACCCCTCCACTTT. Translation: CASSPDQGVSPLHF.

This clonotype appeared a few times. The V call is TRBV11-3, the J call TRBJ2-1; D ambiguous. The length of the CDR3 is 12 residues. V was cut by 5 bases and J by 6 bases, with 8 bases left in between. Germline assignment: CDR1 SGHNT and CDR2 YENEEA. The CDR3 DNA sequence: TGTGCCAGCAGCCTTGACACCAATGAGCAGTTCTTC. It is translated as CASSLDTNEQFF.